This T cell receptor (beta chain) was captured in a study of T-cell reconstitution after alpha-beta-depleted transplantation in children. Study-level results: Surviving thymic progenitors and recipient T cells were the source of high TCRbeta diversity at day 60 in some patients. Two months or so post-transplant, alpha-beta T cells reportedly derived from several hundred expanded graft clones.

Note on this clonotype: Its antigen is not known.

The TCRbeta library was prepared with unique molecular identifiers. TCRdb analysed the PCR reads with MiXCR anew, one entry per CDR3 protein. The table includes just under 350,000 distinct CDR3 sequences, around 15% detected once. The CDR3 has 15 amino acids. The V gene lost 3 bases and the J gene lost 2 bases, with 12 bases spanning the gap. The TCR was taken from a male patient between 2 and 10 years old who had a stem cell transplant for acute lymphoblastic leukemia, so the T cells may come from the graft donor. The chain is built from TRBV12-3 or TRBV12-4 and TRBJ2-3; D is ambiguous. This specimen consisted of PBMCs, mostly from graft donor cells, obtained 360 days after TCRalphabeta/CD19-depleted stem cell transplant. The CDR3 is CASSFGPTPTDTQYF. In nucleotides, the CDR3 is TGTGCCAGCAGTTTTGGCCCGACTCCCACAGATACGCAGTATTTT.